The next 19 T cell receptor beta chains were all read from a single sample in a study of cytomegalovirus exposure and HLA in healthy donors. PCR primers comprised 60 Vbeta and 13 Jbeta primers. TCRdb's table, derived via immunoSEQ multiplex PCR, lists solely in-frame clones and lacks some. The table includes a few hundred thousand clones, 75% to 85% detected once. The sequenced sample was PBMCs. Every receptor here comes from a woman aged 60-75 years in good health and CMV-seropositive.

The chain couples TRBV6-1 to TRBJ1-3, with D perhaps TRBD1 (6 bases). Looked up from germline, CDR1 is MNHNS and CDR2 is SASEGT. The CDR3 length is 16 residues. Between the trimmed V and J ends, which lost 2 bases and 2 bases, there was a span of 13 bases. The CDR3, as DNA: TGTGCCAGCAGTGAACGTCCTCCAGGGGCTGGAAACACCATATATTTT. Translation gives CASSERPPGAGNTIYF.

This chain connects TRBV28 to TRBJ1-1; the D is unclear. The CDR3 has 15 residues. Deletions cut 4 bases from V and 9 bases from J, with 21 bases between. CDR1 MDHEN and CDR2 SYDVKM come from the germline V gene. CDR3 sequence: CASSSTSRGPTQAFF. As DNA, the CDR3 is TGTGCCAGCAGTTCCACGTCTCGGGGTCCGACCCAAGCTTTCTTT.

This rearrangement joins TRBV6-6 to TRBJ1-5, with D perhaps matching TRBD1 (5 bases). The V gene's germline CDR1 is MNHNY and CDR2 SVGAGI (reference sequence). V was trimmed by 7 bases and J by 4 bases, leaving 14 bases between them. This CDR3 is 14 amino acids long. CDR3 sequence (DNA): TGTGCCAGCACTTCGGGGGGTGGAAATCAGCCCCAGCATTTT. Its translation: CASTSGGGNQPQHF.

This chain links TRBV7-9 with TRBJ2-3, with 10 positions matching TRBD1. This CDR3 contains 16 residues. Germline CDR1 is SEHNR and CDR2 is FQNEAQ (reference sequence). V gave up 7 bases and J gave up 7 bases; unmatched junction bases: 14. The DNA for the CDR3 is TGTGCCAGCATCCAGGGCGGGACAGGGGAAGATAATACGCAGTATTTT. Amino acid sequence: CASIQGGTGEDNTQYF.

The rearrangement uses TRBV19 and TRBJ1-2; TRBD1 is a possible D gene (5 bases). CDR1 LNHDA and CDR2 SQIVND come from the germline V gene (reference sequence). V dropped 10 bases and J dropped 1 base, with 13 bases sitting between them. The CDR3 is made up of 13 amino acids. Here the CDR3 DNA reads TGTGCCACCCCCCGGGGGGGTAACTATGGCTACACCTTC. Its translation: CATPRGGNYGYTF.

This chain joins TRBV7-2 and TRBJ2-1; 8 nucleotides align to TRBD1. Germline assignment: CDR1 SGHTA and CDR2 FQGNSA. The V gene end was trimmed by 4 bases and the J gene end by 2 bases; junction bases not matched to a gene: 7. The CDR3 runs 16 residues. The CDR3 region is CASSYGRGRTYNEQFF. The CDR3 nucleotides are TGTGCCAGCAGCTATGGCAGGGGGCGAACCTACAATGAGCAGTTCTTC.

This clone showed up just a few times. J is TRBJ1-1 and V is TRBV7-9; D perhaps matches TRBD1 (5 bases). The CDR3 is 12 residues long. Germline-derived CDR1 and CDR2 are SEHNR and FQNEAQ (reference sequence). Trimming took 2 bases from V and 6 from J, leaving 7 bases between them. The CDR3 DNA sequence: TGTGCCAGCAGCTTAATAGGGGCTGAAGCTTTCTTT. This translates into CASSLIGAEAFF.

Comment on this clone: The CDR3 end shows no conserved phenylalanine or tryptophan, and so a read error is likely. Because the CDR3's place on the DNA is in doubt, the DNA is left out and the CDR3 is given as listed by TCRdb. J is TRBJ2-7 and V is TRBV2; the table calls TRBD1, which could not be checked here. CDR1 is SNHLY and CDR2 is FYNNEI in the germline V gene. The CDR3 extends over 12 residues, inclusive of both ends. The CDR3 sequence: CASSSSDRLGLQ.

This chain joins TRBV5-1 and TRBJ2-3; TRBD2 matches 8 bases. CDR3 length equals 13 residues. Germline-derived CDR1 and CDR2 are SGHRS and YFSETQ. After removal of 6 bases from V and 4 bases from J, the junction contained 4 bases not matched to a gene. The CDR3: CASKDSGADTQYF. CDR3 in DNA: TGCGCCAGCAAGGATAGCGGGGCAGATACGCAGTATTTT.

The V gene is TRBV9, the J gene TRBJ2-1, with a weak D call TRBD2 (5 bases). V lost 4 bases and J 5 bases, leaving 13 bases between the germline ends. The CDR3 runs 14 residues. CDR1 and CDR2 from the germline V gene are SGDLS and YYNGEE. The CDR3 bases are TGTGCCAGCAGCTCCAATTCCGGGGACAATGAGCAGTTCTTC. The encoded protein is CASSSNSGDNEQFF.

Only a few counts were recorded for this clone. For the CDR3, the DNA is TGCGCCAGCAGCATACAATCCAGACAGGTAGCCAAAAACATTCAGTACTTC. It specifies CASSIQSRQVAKNIQYF. V is TRBV5-1 and J is TRBJ2-4, with TRBD1 as a possible D gene (6 bases). The length of the CDR3 is 17 residues. V was pared by 4 bases and J by 0 bases, with 17 bases between. CDR1 is SGHRS, CDR2 YFSETQ, per germline. The full variable domain, completed using reference TRBV5-1 and TRBJ2-4, is KAGVTQTPRYLIKTRGQQVTLSCSPISGHRSVSWYQQTPGQGLQFLFEYFSETQRNKGNFPGRFSGRQFSNSRSEMNVSTLELGDSALYLCASSIQSRQVAKNIQYFGAGTRLSVL.

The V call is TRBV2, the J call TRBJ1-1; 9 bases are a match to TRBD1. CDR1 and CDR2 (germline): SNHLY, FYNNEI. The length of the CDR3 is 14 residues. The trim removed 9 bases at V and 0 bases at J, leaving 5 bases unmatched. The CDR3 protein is CARQDRGMNTEAFF. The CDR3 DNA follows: TGTGCCAGACAGGACAGGGGAATGAACACTGAAGCTTTCTTT.

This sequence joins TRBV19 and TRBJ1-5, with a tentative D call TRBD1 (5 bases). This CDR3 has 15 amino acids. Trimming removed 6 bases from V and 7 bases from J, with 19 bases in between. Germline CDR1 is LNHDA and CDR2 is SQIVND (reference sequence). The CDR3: CASRPSGMDRQPQHF. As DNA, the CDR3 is TGTGCCAGTAGACCTTCAGGGATGGATCGGCAGCCCCAGCATTTT.

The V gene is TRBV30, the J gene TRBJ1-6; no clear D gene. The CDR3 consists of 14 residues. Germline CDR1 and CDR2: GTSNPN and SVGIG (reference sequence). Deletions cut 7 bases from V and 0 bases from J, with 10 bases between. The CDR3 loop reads CASKGSSYNSPLHF. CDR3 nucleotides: TGTGCCTCCAAAGGGAGCTCCTATAATTCACCCCTCCACTTT.

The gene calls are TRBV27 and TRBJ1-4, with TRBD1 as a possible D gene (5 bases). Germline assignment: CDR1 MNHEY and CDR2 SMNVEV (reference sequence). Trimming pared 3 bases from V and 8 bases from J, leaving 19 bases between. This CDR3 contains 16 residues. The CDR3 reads CASSFGQGATREKLFF. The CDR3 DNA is TGTGCCAGCAGTTTTGGCCAAGGGGCAACTCGCGAAAAACTGTTTTTT. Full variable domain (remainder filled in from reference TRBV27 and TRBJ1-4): EAQVTQNPRYLITVTGKKLTVTCSQNMNHEYMSWYRQDPGLGLRQIYYSMNVEVTDKGDVPEGYKVSRKEKRNFPLILESPSPNQTSLYFCASSFGQGATREKLFFGSGTQLSVL.

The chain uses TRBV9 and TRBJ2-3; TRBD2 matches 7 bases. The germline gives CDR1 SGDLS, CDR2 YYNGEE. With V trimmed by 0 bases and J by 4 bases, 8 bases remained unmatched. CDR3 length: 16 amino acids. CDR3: CASSVDRGRGADTQYF. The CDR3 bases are TGTGCCAGCAGCGTAGATCGGGGTCGGGGGGCAGATACGCAGTATTTT.

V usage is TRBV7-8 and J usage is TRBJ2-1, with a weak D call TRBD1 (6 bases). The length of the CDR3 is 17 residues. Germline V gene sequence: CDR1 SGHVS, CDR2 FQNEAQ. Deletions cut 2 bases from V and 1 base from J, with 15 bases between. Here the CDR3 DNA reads TGTGCCAGCAGCTTAATAACAGGGAGAGGGTCCTACAATGAGCAGTTCTTC. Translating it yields CASSLITGRGSYNEQFF.

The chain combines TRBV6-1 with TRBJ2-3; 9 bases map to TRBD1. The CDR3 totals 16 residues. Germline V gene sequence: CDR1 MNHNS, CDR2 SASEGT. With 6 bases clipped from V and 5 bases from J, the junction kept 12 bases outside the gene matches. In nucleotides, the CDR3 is TGTGCCAGCAGCGAACCGCCGGGACAGGGTGGAGATACGCAGTATTTT. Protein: CASSEPPGQGGDTQYF.

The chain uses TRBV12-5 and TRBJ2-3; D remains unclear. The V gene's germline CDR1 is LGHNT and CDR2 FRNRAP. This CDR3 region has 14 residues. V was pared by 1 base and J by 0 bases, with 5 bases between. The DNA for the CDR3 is TGTGCTAGTGGTTTGGGCGGTAGCACAGATACGCAGTATTTT. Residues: CASGLGGSTDTQYF.